This TCR beta chain emerged from a study of CD8+ T cells in alopecia areata. Extracted from the samples, RNA was reverse transcribed into cDNA to serve as the sequencing template. Repertoires were generated with immunoSEQ multiplex PCR, while TCRdb's copy carries only in-frame clones and drops some. The sample has 90,000 to 100,000 clones, roughly three fifths seen once; the top ten hold about 14%. The study's findings and limits: Amid tofacitinib therapy, many expanded lesional clones stayed present in scalp and blood. TCR sharing was clearer in mice than between patients, perhaps partly owing to patient HLA diversity. In scalp samples, resident alphabeta T cells of normal skin are also sequenced.

The treatment denotes: oral pan-JAK inhibitor, 5-10 mg twice daily. Individuals with alopecia areata gave both lesional scalp punch biopsies and peripheral blood for collection. As concerns this clone: No antigen is known for it.

Trimming removed 3 bases at V and 1 base at J, with 9 bases between. The CDR3 extends over 14 amino acids. Germline V gene lookup returns CDR1 SEHNR and CDR2 FQNEAQ (reference sequence). This chain joins TRBV7-9 and TRBJ1-1, with D hard to call. This specimen was CD8+ T cells sorted from blood, taken at week 4, from a patient treated with tofacitinib. The clonotype was recovered from a human donor with alopecia areata. The CDR3 coding sequence is TGTGCCAGCAGCTTGATTCCGGCGAACACTGAAGCTTTCTTT. Protein: CASSLIPANTEAFF.